This note documents a single TCR beta chain sequence. Its antigen is currently not known. Base qualities are missing; no much larger clone stands one base away. Library construction relied on 5' RACE. Sequencing was performed on an Illumina HiSeq 2500. A second roughly 6 to 12 cycle PCR used a sample-barcoded 5' primer and a J-beta primer mix. Each TCR beta cDNA molecule received a unique molecular identifier from a template-switch 5' adaptor carrying 12 random nucleotides. At least 2.5 million CDR3-containing paired-end reads were obtained from each sample. First-strand cDNA synthesis was performed from all RNA using the Mint cDNA synthesis kit, with priming by a TRBC-specific oligonucleotide. Following uracil-DNA glycosylase treatment, a first 18-cycle PCR with universal primers M1SS and BC2_uni_R was performed on all cDNA. The paper's data handling went like this. For normalization, 1 million high-quality reads, each with a distinct molecular identifier, were randomly selected from each sample. Instead of being binned into consensus sequences, reads with shared molecular identifiers were discarded. CDR3 identification, clonotype clustering and error correction used MiTCR with a Q25 quality threshold and the strictest error-elimination algorithm. A nonparametric unseen species model with Euler transformation was used to estimate a lower bound on total TCR beta diversity. Clones were called with MiXCR by TCRdb after fastp trimmed the public reads at Q25, and only in-frame beta chains were retained. Every CDR3 protein is listed once, alongside the most common genes and DNA of its rows. For this entry, the V and J calls and clone size follow TCRdb and not the study's own pipeline. The sample profile shows roughly 720,000 distinct CDR3 sequences; 40% to 65% of them were found once. The top ten clones comprise under 50% of the sample.

The germline V end is reduced by 0 bases and the J end by 8 bases; junction bases left unmatched: 3. From its cysteine to its phenylalanine, the CDR3 spans 14 amino acids. Solely the CDR3 DNA is kept, with 42 bases framed from the first base. From a lookup of the germline V gene, CDR1 and CDR2 are SGHRS and YFSETQ. Systemically healthy Caucasian individuals from Russia, about 38 in total and aged roughly 6 to 95 years, were included as donors. Each donor gave 8 to 10 milliliters of peripheral blood, drawn into EDTA-treated Vacutainer tubes. Ficoll-Paque density-gradient centrifugation was used to isolate PBMCs, with at least 7 million per sample. Trizol reagent was used to extract total RNA from the PBMCs, yielding at least 6 micrograms per sample. Naive CD45RAhigh/CD27high T cell percentages were measured by flow cytometry on a PBMC aliquot from every donor. This specimen belongs to a study of blood T cells in healthy people across ages (dated by TCRdb to between 2014 and 2016). About the investigation overall: Template switching captured roughly one uniquely barcoded TCR beta cDNA molecule per two T cells in model experiments. Using deep sequencing normalized with unique cDNA molecular identifiers, the study measured how TCR beta repertoire diversity changes with age. The donors were split into four age groups: young (average around 15 years), middle-aged (about 40), aged (over 55) and long-lived (about 74). Donors of different ages were randomly distributed across sequencing lanes to avoid experimental bias. For two donors (one aged 18 to 30 and one aged 80 or older), the study analyzed two additional independent replicas of 1 million unique cDNA reads from the same blood draw.

The full study reports these points: Estimates of total diversity based on one million sequenced T cells were considered lower bounds and underestimates. Compared with the aged group, the long-lived group had more naive CD4+ T cells, fewer expanded clones and increased TCR diversity, a pattern suggesting age selection. Because profiling used bulk unsorted PBMCs, naive and antigen-experienced compartments could not be compared conclusively. There was a strong correlation between observed TCR beta diversity and the percentage of naive T cells measured by flow cytometry. Donor CMV infection status was unknown, potentially confounding age-related changes in expanded clonotypes. As age increased, observed TCR beta diversity per million T cells dropped in a roughly linear way, and a significant reduction was already evident by age 40.

Specimen: blood. The TCR was taken from a man older than 75 in good health. The rearrangement combines TRBV5-1 with TRBJ2-4, with 9 middle bases fitting TRBD1. The DNA sequence follows: TGCGCCAGCAGCTTGGCCGACAGGGGGGACATTCAGTACTTC. The translation is CASSLADRGDIQYF. Full variable domain (CDR3 extended with the reference TRBV5-1 and TRBJ2-4 proteins): KAGVTQTPRYLIKTRGQQVTLSCSPISGHRSVSWYQQTPGQGLQFLFEYFSETQRNKGNFPGRFSGRQFSNSRSEMNVSTLELGDSALYLCASSLADRGDIQYFGAGTRLSVL.